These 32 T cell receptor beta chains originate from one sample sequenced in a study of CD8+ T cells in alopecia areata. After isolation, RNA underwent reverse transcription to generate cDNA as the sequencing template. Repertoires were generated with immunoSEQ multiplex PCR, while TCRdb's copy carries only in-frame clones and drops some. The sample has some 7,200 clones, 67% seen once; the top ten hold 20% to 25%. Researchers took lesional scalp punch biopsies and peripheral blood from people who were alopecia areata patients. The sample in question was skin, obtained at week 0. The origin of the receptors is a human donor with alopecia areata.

CDR3 in amino acids: CASSGSVSNQPQHF. Here the CDR3 DNA reads TGTGCCAGCAGTGGCAGTGTTAGCAATCAGCCCCAGCATTTT. The rearrangement uses TRBV2 and TRBJ1-5; D remains ambiguous. The germline CDR1 and CDR2 sequences are SNHLY and FYNNEI. The CDR3 is 14 residues long. V lost 4 bases and J lost 0, with 7 bases in between.

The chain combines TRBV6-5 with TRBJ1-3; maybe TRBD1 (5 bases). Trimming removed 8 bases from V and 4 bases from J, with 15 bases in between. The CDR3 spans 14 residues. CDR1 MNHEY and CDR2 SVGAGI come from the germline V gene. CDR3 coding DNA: TGTGCCAGCGCTGGGCGACAGAGAGGAAACACCATATATTTT. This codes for CASAGRQRGNTIYF.

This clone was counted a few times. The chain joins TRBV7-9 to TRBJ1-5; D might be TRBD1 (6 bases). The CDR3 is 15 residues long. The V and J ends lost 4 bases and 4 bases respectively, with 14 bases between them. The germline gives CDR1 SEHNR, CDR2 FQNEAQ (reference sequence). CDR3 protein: CASSSGTRENQPQHF. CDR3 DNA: TGTGCCAGCAGCTCTGGGACAAGGGAAAATCAGCCCCAGCATTTT.

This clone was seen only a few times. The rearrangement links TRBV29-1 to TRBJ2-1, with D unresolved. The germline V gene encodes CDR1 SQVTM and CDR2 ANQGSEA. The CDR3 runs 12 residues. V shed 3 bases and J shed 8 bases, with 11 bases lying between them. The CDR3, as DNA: TGCAGCGTTGAGGGAACTTCCGATGAGCAGTTCTTC. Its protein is CSVEGTSDEQFF.

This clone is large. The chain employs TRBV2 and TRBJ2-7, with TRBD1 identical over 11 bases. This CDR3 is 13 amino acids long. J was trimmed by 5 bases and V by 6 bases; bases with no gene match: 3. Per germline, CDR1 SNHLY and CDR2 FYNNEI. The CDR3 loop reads CASRGTGGNEQYF. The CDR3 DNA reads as TGTGCCAGCAGGGGGACAGGGGGTAACGAGCAGTACTTC.

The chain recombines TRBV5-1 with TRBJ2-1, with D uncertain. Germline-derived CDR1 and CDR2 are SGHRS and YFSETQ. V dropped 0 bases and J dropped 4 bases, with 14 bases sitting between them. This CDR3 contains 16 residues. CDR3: CASSLGGNLGYNEQFF. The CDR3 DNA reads TGCGCCAGCAGCTTGGGAGGCAACCTCGGGTACAATGAGCAGTTCTTC.

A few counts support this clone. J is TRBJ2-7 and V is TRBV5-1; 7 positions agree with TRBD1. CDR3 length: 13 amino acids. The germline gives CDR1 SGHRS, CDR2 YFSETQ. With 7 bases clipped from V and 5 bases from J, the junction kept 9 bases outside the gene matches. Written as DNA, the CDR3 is TGCGCCAGCCGTTGGACAGGTTCCCACGAGCAGTACTTC. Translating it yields CASRWTGSHEQYF.

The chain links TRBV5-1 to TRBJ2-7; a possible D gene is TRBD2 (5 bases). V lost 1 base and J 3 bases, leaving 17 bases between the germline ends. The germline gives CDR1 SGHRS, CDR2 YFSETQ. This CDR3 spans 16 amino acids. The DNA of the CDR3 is TGCGCCAGCAGCTTGACGAGGGCCCCTACGAACTACGAGCAGTACTTC. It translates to CASSLTRAPTNYEQYF.

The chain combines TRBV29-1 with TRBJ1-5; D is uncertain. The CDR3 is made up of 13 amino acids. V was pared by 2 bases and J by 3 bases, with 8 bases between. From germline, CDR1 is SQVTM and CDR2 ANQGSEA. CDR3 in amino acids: CSVELGNNQPQHF. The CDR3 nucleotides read TGCAGCGTTGAACTAGGGAACAATCAGCCCCAGCATTTT.

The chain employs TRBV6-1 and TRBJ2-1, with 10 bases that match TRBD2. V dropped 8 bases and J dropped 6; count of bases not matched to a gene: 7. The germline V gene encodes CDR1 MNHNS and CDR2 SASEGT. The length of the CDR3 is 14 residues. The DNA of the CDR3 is TGTGCCAGCGGGGCTAGCGGGGGCCCCAATGAGCAGTTCTTC. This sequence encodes CASGASGGPNEQFF.

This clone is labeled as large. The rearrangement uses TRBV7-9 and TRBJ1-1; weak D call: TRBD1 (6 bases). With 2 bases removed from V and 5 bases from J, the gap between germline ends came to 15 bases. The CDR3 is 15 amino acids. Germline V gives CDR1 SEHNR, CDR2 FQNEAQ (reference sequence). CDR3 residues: CASSLPLTGRTEAFF. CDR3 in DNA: TGTGCCAGCAGCTTACCCCTGACAGGACGGACTGAAGCTTTCTTT.

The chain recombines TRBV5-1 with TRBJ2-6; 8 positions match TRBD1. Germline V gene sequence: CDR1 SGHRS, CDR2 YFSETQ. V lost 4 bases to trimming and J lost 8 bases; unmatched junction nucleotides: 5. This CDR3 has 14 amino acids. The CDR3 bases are TGCGCCAGCAGCCCCGGACAGGGAACCAACGTCCTGACTTTC. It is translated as CASSPGQGTNVLTF.

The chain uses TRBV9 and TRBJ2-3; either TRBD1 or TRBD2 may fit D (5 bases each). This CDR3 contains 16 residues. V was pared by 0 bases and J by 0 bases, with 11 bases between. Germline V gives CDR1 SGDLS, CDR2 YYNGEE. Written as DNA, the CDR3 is TGTGCCAGCAGCGTAGGTGGGACCACTAGCACAGATACGCAGTATTTT. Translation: CASSVGGTTSTDTQYF.

The CDR3 DNA reads TGTGCCAGCAGTATTCAGGGGTCCGGGGAGCTGTTTTTT. The encoded protein is CASSIQGSGELFF. The chain combines TRBV2 with TRBJ2-2; tentatively, D is TRBD1 (6 bases). Germline CDR1 reads SNHLY; CDR2 reads FYNNEI. CDR3 length: 13 amino acids. Trimming took 5 bases from V and 6 from J, leaving 10 bases between them.

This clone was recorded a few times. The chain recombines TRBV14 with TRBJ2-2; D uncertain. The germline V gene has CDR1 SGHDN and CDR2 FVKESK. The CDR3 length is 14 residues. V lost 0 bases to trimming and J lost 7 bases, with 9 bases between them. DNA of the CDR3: TGTGCCAGCAGCCAAGATGTAGGGATCGGGGAGCTGTTTTTT. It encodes CASSQDVGIGELFF.

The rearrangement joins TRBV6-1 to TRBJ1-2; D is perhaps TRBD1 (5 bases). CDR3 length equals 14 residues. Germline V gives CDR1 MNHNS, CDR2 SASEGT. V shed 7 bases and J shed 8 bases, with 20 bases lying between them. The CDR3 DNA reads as TGTGCCAGCACACTTACCCAGGGATTCGGCGGCTACACCTTC. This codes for CASTLTQGFGGYTF.

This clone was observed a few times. CDR3 sequence: CAAGQFQETQYF. The CDR3 DNA is TGTGCCGCGGGGCAGTTCCAAGAGACCCAGTACTTC. This chain uses TRBV18 with TRBJ2-5, with D tentatively TRBD2 (6 bases). The CDR3 is 12 amino acids. V dropped 11 bases and J dropped 1 base, with 11 bases sitting between them. The germline V gene encodes CDR1 KGHSH and CDR2 LQKENI. The variable domain in full, completed from reference TRBV18 and TRBJ2-5, reads NAGVMQNPRHLVRRRGQEARLRCSPMKGHSHVYWYRQLPEEGLKFMVYLQKENIIDESGMPKERFSAEFPKEGPSILRIQQVVRGDSAAYFCAAGQFQETQYFGPGTRLLVL.

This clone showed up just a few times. CDR3 DNA: TGCAGCGCTGAGCAGGGGGCAGATACGCAGTATTTT. Protein sequence: CSAEQGADTQYF. The rearrangement joins TRBV29-1 to TRBJ2-3, with 7 bases that match TRBD1. There are 12 residues in the CDR3. V was clipped by 7 bases and J by 4 bases; unmatched bases: 5. Germline loops: CDR1 SQVTM, CDR2 ANQGSEA.

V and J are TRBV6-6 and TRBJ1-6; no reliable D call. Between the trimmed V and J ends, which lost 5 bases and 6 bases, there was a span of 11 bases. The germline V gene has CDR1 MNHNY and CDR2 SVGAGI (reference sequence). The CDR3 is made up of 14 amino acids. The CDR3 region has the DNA TGTGCCAGCAGTCCGGGGTGGGTTAATTCACCCCTCCACTTT. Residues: CASSPGWVNSPLHF.

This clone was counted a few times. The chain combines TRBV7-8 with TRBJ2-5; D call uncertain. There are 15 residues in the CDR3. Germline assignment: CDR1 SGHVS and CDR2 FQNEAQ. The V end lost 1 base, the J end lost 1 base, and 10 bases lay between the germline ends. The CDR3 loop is CASSLVGLSQETQYF. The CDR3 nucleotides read TGTGCCAGCAGCTTAGTGGGCCTGAGCCAAGAGACCCAGTACTTC.

This CDR3 reads CASSIRGSQPQHF. The CDR3 coding sequence is TGTGCCAGTAGTATTCGGGGTAGTCAGCCCCAGCATTTT. The genes are TRBV19 and TRBJ1-5; D is unresolved. Trimming removed 3 bases from V and 6 bases from J, with 9 bases in between. The CDR3 consists of 13 residues. CDR1 is LNHDA and CDR2 is SQIVND in the germline V gene (reference sequence).

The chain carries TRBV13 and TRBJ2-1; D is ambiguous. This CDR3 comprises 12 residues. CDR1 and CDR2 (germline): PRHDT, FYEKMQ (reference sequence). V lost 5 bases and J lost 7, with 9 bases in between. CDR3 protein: CASSLYPNEQFF. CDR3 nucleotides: TGTGCCAGCAGCCTATACCCTAATGAGCAGTTCTTC.

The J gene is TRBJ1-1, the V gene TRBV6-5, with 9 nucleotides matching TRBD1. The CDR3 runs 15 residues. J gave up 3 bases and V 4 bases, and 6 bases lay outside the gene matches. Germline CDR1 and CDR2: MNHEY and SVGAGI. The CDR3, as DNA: TGTGCCAGCAGTTCCCCCGACAGGGGGGACACTGAAGCTTTCTTT. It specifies CASSSPDRGDTEAFF.

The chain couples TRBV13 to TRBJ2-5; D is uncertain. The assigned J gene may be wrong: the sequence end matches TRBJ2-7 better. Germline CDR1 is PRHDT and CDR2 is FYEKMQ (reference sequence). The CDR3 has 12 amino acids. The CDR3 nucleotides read TGTGCCAGCAGCCCCCGGTCTTCCGAGCAGTACTTC. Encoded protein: CASSPRSSEQYF.

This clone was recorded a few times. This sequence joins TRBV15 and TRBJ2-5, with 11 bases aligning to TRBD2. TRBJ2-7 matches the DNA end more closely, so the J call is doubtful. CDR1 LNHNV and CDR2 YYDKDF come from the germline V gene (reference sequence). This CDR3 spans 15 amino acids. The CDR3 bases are TGTGCCACCAGTAAAGGACTAGCGGGTACCTACGAGCAGTACTTC. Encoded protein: CATSKGLAGTYEQYF.

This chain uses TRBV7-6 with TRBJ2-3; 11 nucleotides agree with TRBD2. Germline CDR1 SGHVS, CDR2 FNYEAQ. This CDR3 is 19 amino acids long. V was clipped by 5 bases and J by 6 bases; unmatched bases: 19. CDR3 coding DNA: TGTGCCAGCAGCCCAATCTCGTTCATTAGCGGGGGGGCCGTCGATACGCAGTATTTT. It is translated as CASSPISFISGGAVDTQYF.

CDR3 DNA sequence: TGTGCCAGCAGCTTTCAGGGGAGTAATTCACCCCTCCACTTT. It translates to CASSFQGSNSPLHF. The rearrangement links TRBV7-3 to TRBJ1-6, with a weak D call TRBD1 (6 bases). Trimming removed 3 bases from V and 6 bases from J, with 9 bases in between. This CDR3 spans 14 amino acids. Germline lookup yields CDR1 SGHTA and CDR2 FQGTGA.

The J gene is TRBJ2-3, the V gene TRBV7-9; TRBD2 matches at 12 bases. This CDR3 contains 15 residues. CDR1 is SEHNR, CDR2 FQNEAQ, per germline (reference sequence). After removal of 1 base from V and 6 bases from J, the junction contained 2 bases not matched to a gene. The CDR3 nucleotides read TGTGCCAGCAGCTTAGACACTAGCGGGGGGGATACGCAGTATTTT. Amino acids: CASSLDTSGGDTQYF.

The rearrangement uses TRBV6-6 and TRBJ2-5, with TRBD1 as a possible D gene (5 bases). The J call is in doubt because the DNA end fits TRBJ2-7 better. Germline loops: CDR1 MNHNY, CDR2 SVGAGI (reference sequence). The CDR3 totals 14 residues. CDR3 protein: CASSGHSTDYEQYF. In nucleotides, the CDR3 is TGTGCCAGCAGCGGACACTCTACTGACTACGAGCAGTACTTC.

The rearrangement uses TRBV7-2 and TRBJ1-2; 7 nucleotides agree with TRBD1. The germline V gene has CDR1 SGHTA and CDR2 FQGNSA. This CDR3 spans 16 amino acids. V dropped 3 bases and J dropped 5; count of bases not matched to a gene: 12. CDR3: CASSLGQSGNGYGYTF. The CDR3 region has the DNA TGTGCCAGCAGCTTGGGACAGTCGGGAAATGGGTATGGCTACACCTTC. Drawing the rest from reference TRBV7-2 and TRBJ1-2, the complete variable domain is GAGVSQSPSNKVTEKGKDVELRCDPISGHTALYWYRQSLGQGLEFLIYFQGNSAPDKSGLPSDRFSAERTGGSVSTLTIQRTQQEDSAVYLCASSLGQSGNGYGYTFGSGTRLTVV.

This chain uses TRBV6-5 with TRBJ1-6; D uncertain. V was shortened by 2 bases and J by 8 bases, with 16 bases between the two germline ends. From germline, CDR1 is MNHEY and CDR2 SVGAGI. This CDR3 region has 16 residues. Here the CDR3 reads CASSYDGTGLDSPLHF. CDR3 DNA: TGTGCCAGCAGTTACGACGGAACGGGCCTAGATTCACCCCTCCACTTT.

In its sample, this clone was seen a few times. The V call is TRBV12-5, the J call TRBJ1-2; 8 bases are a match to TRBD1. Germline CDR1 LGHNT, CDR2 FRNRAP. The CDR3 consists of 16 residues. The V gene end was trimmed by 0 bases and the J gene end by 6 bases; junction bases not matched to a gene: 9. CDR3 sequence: CASGLVPLDRANGYTF. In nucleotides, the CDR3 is TGTGCTAGTGGTTTGGTACCTCTGGACAGGGCGAATGGCTACACCTTC.